Below are 31 T cell receptor beta chains sequenced from a single sample in a study of T cell responses to AZD1222 COVID-19 vaccine. Only in-frame clones appear in the TCRdb table, and some are missing; sequencing was by immunoSEQ multiplex PCR. This sample has about 110,000 clones; around 90% occur once, and the top ten carry 1.6%. Sample: peripheral blood, taken on day 0 of AZD1222 vaccination. The receptors here all came from an adult in good health.

The genes are TRBV4-2 and TRBJ2-1; 8 nucleotides agree with TRBD2. The CDR3 consists of 18 residues. Germline trimming cut 4 bases from V and 4 bases from J; bases unmatched to any gene: 15. Germline values: CDR1 LGHNA, CDR2 YNFKEQ. The CDR3 DNA follows: TGTGCCAGCAGCCTCGCAAAACCTAGCGGGCCTACTTACAATGAGCAGTTCTTC. Amino acid sequence: CASSLAKPSGPTYNEQFF.

This CDR3 is CASTTGYPNEKLFF. As DNA, the CDR3 is TGTGCCAGCACTACAGGGTATCCTAATGAAAAACTGTTTTTT. The chain couples TRBV6-6 to TRBJ1-4; tentative D call: TRBD1 (6 bases). This CDR3 spans 14 amino acids. Trimming shortened V by 7 bases and J by 3 bases, and 12 bases separated the two germline ends. In germline, CDR1 is MNHNY, CDR2 SVGAGI (reference sequence).

The chain is built from TRBV5-8 and TRBJ2-1; the D gene is possibly TRBD2 (6 bases). The CDR3 consists of 20 residues. Germline V gene sequence: CDR1 SGHTS, CDR2 YDEGEE. Trimming shortened V by 7 bases and J by 0 bases, and 29 bases separated the two germline ends. CDR3 protein: CASPSFWLRESRSSYNEQFF. The DNA of the CDR3 is TGTGCCAGCCCCTCTTTCTGGCTCCGGGAGTCTAGAAGCTCCTACAATGAGCAGTTCTTC.

The rearrangement joins TRBV6-5 to TRBJ2-7; TRBD2 is a possible D gene (6 bases). The V gene's germline CDR1 is MNHEY and CDR2 SVGAGI. Trimming removed 5 bases from V and 2 bases from J, with 13 bases in between. The CDR3 covers 14 residues. The CDR3 spells CASSHRLGAYEQYF. Here the CDR3 DNA reads TGTGCCAGCAGTCACCGACTAGGCGCCTACGAGCAGTACTTC.

This clone was detected a few times. This chain uses TRBV7-8 with TRBJ2-7; D gene ambiguous. V was shortened by 2 bases and J by 2 bases, with 7 bases between the two germline ends. Looked up from germline, CDR1 is SGHVS and CDR2 is FQNEAQ. The CDR3 runs 13 residues. CDR3 sequence reads: CASSLSPTYEQYF. The CDR3 DNA reads TGTGCCAGCAGCTTATCACCCACCTACGAGCAGTACTTC.

The V and J genes are TRBV27 and TRBJ2-1, with TRBD1 matching over 8 bases. The CDR3 contains 15 residues. Germline-derived CDR1 and CDR2 are MNHEY and SMNVEV (reference sequence). V dropped 6 bases and J dropped 3; count of bases not matched to a gene: 7. DNA of the CDR3: TGTGCCAGCAGACAAGGACAGGGCCTCTACAATGAGCAGTTCTTC. As protein: CASRQGQGLYNEQFF.

This chain uses TRBV9 with TRBJ1-2; D is ambiguous. CDR1 is SGDLS, CDR2 YYNGEE, per germline. The CDR3 sequence is 12 residues long. With 4 bases removed from V and 4 bases from J, the gap between germline ends came to 8 bases. CDR3 amino acids: CASSSTTYGYTF. As DNA, the CDR3 is TGTGCCAGCAGCTCAACCACCTATGGCTACACCTTC.

This clone was seen once. CDR3 in DNA: TGTGCCACCAGTGAAGGCTACGAGCAGTACTTC. It codes for CATSEGYEQYF. The chain has TRBV24-1 and TRBJ2-7, with no clear D. This CDR3 comprises 11 residues. Germline CDR1 and CDR2: KGHDR and SFDVKD. The V end lost 4 bases, the J end lost 3 bases, and 3 bases lay between the germline ends.

The chain couples TRBV19 to TRBJ1-2; 9 bases match TRBD1. CDR3 size: 15 residues. Germline assignment: CDR1 LNHDA and CDR2 SQIVND (reference sequence). V gave up 5 bases and J gave up 4 bases; unmatched junction bases: 8. CDR3 loop: CASSSTGGSGYGYTF. DNA for the CDR3: TGTGCCAGTAGTTCTACAGGGGGCAGTGGCTATGGCTACACCTTC.

This chain joins TRBV2 and TRBJ2-7, with D perhaps being TRBD1 or TRBD2 (5 bases each). Germline CDR1 SNHLY, CDR2 FYNNEI. Trimming left V 6 bases short and J 3 bases short, with 15 bases between. The CDR3 sequence is 14 residues long. In nucleotides, the CDR3 is TGTGCCAGCAGACCAAGGGACGGCGGCTACGAGCAGTACTTC. Translation: CASRPRDGGYEQYF.

This clone is medium-sized by share. The V gene is TRBV5-6, the J gene TRBJ2-2; the match to TRBD1 covers 7 bases. V trimming: 3 bases; J trimming: 1 base; junction bases outside the gene matches: 12. Germline V gives CDR1 SGHDT, CDR2 YYEEEE. The length of the CDR3 is 18 residues. The CDR3 loop is CASSSRASGTVNTGELFF. In DNA, the CDR3 is TGTGCCAGCAGCTCGCGGGCCTCCGGGACAGTGAACACCGGGGAGCTGTTTTTT. The full variable domain, its missing parts supplied by reference TRBV5-6 and TRBJ2-2, is DAGVTQSPTHLIKTRGQQVTLRCSPKSGHDTVSWYQQALGQGPQFIFQYYEEEERQRGNFPDRFSGHQFPNYSSELNVNALLLGDSALYLCASSSRASGTVNTGELFFGEGSRLTVL.

The rearrangement joins TRBV19 to TRBJ1-2, with D unresolved. The CDR3 loop spans 16 amino acids. Germline CDR1 reads LNHDA; CDR2 reads SQIVND (reference sequence). Trimming shortened V by 3 bases and J by 8 bases, and 22 bases separated the two germline ends. In DNA form, the CDR3 reads TGTGCCAGTAGTATTCTCGTCGGTCGGGGTCACAGAGGCTACACCTTC. Its protein is CASSILVGRGHRGYTF.

CDR3 amino acids: CASSYSPYGYTF. For the CDR3, the DNA is TGTGCCAGCAGTTACTCCCCCTATGGCTACACCTTC. V and J are TRBV6-2 or TRBV6-3 and TRBJ1-2; D unclear. The CDR3 loop spans 12 amino acids. With 0 bases removed from V and 4 bases from J, the gap between germline ends came to 3 bases. Germline values: CDR1 MNHEY, CDR2 SVGEGT.

The chain carries TRBV10-3 and TRBJ2-7, with 9 bases that match TRBD1. The length of the CDR3 is 14 residues. With V trimmed by 10 bases and J by 3 bases, 10 bases remained unmatched. Germline assignment: CDR1 ENHRY and CDR2 SYGVKD. This chain's CDR3 is CATTIDRGVYEQYF. CDR3 sequence (DNA): TGTGCCACGACCATCGACAGGGGGGTCTACGAGCAGTACTTC.

The chain couples TRBV5-4 to TRBJ1-6; tentative D call: TRBD1 (6 bases). Germline CDR1 and CDR2: SGHNT and YYREEE (reference sequence). This CDR3 contains 17 residues. V was clipped by 0 bases and J by 10 bases, with 20 bases between them. CDR3 sequence (DNA): TGTGCCAGCAGCTTGGTCCTGTCGGGACAACTGGACTCACCCCTCCACTTT. As protein: CASSLVLSGQLDSPLHF.

The sample holds one count of this clone. The chain couples TRBV4-1 to TRBJ1-1; D is ambiguous. Germline loops: CDR1 MGHRA, CDR2 YSYEKL. V was pared by 0 bases and J by 4 bases, with 6 bases between. CDR3 length: 13 amino acids. As DNA, the CDR3 is TGCGCCAGCAGCCAAGAATGGGGCACTGAAGCTTTCTTT. Translated, it gives CASSQEWGTEAFF.

V is TRBV5-1 and J is TRBJ1-2; D is undetermined. There are 15 residues in the CDR3. Germline CDR1 SGHRS, CDR2 YFSETQ. V lost 1 base and J 6 bases, leaving 16 bases between the germline ends. Here the CDR3 reads CASSLLTPQGHGYTF. The CDR3 nucleotides are TGCGCCAGCAGCTTGTTAACCCCCCAAGGACATGGCTACACCTTC.

This clone was detected a few times. The V gene is TRBV12-3 or TRBV12-4, the J gene TRBJ1-1, with TRBD1 matching over 7 bases. The CDR3 is 13 amino acids. Trimming at V came to 5 bases and at J to 5 bases, leaving 5 bases not matched to a gene. The CDR3 DNA sequence: TGTGCCAGCAGTCCCACCAGGGGGACTGAAGCTTTCTTT. Encoded protein: CASSPTRGTEAFF.

The V gene is TRBV27, the J gene TRBJ2-1, with TRBD1 matching 7 bases. CDR3 length: 17 residues. V trimming: 4 bases; J trimming: 3 bases; junction bases outside the gene matches: 12. Germline V gene sequence: CDR1 MNHEY, CDR2 SMNVEV (reference sequence). The CDR3 here is CASSSPGTAPLYNEQFF. CDR3 coding DNA: TGTGCCAGCAGTTCGCCCGGGACAGCCCCGCTCTACAATGAGCAGTTCTTC.

This chain connects TRBV19 to TRBJ2-1, with 9 bases that match TRBD2. CDR1 and CDR2 from the germline V gene are LNHDA and SQIVND (reference sequence). The V gene end was trimmed by 3 bases and the J gene end by 5 bases; junction bases not matched to a gene: 5. This CDR3 contains 15 residues. CDR3 nucleotide sequence: TGTGCCAGTAGTATTGTAGCGGGAGCCCACAATGAGCAGTTCTTC. Translating gives CASSIVAGAHNEQFF.

This chain connects TRBV13 to TRBJ1-1, with D maybe TRBD1 (6 bases). CDR1 is PRHDT and CDR2 is FYEKMQ in the germline V gene (reference sequence). The CDR3 is made up of 18 amino acids. Trimming cost V 1 base and J 1 base, with 19 bases left between them. CDR3 amino acids: CASSLESQGNTGNTEAFF. Written as DNA, the CDR3 is TGTGCCAGCAGCTTAGAATCACAGGGAAATACAGGGAACACTGAAGCTTTCTTT.

The V gene is TRBV3-1 (or the pseudogene TRBV3-2), the J gene TRBJ1-2; 9 bases are shared with TRBD1. Trimming at V came to 6 bases and at J to 6 bases, leaving 5 bases not matched to a gene. CDR1 and CDR2 (germline): LGHDT, YNNKEL (reference sequence). The CDR3 totals 13 residues. The CDR3 DNA reads as TGTGCCAGCAGGGACAGGGGTGCTCATGGCTACACCTTC. This sequence encodes CASRDRGAHGYTF.

The genes are TRBV9 and TRBJ1-3, with TRBD1 identical over 12 bases. The CDR3 runs to 14 residues. Germline V gene data show CDR1 as SGDLS and CDR2 as YYNGEE. The junction had 3 bases not matched to a gene; V was cut back by 3 bases and J by 8 bases. CDR3 in amino acids: CASSAGTGGYTIYF. In DNA form, the CDR3 reads TGTGCCAGCAGCGCCGGGACAGGGGGCTACACCATATATTTT. Drawing the rest from reference TRBV9 and TRBJ1-3, the complete variable domain is DSGVTQTPKHLITATGQRVTLRCSPRSGDLSVYWYQQSLDQGLQFLIQYYNGEERAKGNILERFSAQQFPDLHSELNLSSLELGDSALYFCASSAGTGGYTIYFGEGSWLTVV.

The chain couples TRBV7-2 to TRBJ1-5; no clear D gene. CDR1 is SGHTA, CDR2 FQGNSA, per germline. The CDR3 has 14 residues. V was pared by 4 bases and J by 8 bases, with 15 bases between. CDR3 bases: TGTGCCAGCAGCTCCTACGGTGAATCGAAGCCCCAGCATTTT. This codes for CASSSYGESKPQHF.

The V gene is TRBV13, the J gene TRBJ1-2, with 8 bases matching TRBD1. CDR3 length equals 15 residues. V shed 3 bases and J 0 bases; nucleotides not matched to a gene: 3. Germline CDR1 PRHDT, CDR2 FYEKMQ (reference sequence). The CDR3 nucleotides are TGTGCCAGCAGCTTCCGGGACAGGTCTAACTATGGCTACACCTTC. Translating it yields CASSFRDRSNYGYTF.

The chain recombines TRBV6-5 with TRBJ1-4; 11 bases are shared with TRBD1. The ends lost 2 bases at V and 6 bases at J; junction bases unmatched: 2. The germline V gene encodes CDR1 MNHEY and CDR2 SVGAGI. The CDR3 is 15 amino acids. The CDR3 DNA reads TGTGCCAGCAGTTACAGGACAGGGGGCTATGAAAAACTGTTTTTT. This codes for CASSYRTGGYEKLFF.

This rearrangement joins TRBV7-2 to TRBJ1-3; D is unresolved. Looked up from germline, CDR1 is SGHTA and CDR2 is FQGNSA. The CDR3 has 14 residues. Trimming stripped 1 base from V and 7 bases from J, with 11 bases between. CDR3 sequence (DNA): TGTGCCAGCAGCTTAGACTCCGGGTTCAACACCATATATTTT. This encodes CASSLDSGFNTIYF.

The J gene is TRBJ1-2, the V gene TRBV12-3 or TRBV12-4; D ambiguous. Trimming took off 1 base at V and 2 bases at J, with 5 bases between the two ends. The CDR3 is made up of 13 amino acids. CDR3 residues: CASSLGRNYGYTF. For the CDR3, the DNA is TGTGCCAGCAGTTTAGGACGGAACTATGGCTACACCTTC.

V usage is TRBV10-3 and J usage is TRBJ1-1, with 7 bases matching TRBD1. Germline values: CDR1 ENHRY, CDR2 SYGVKD. There are 16 residues in the CDR3. The V gene end was trimmed by 2 bases and the J gene end by 1 base; junction bases not matched to a gene: 7. The CDR3, as DNA: TGTGCCATCAGTGAGAGGCAGGGGGGGGAGAACACTGAAGCTTTCTTT. Its protein product is CAISERQGGENTEAFF.

The CDR3 nucleotides are TGTGCCAGCAGCCTACACCGGGCCCGAGGGGAAAAACTGTTTTTT. It codes for CASSLHRARGEKLFF. The J gene is TRBJ1-4, the V gene TRBV28; no clear D gene. The CDR3 runs to 15 residues. V was cut by 6 bases and J by 8 bases, with 19 bases left in between. CDR1 is MDHEN, CDR2 SYDVKM, per germline.

The CDR3 DNA is TGTGCCAGCAGCGGGGCGGGACAGGGAAACGAGCAGTACTTC. Translated, it gives CASSGAGQGNEQYF. This chain links TRBV7-9 with TRBJ2-7; the match to TRBD1 covers 9 bases. CDR1 and CDR2 (germline): SEHNR, FQNEAQ (reference sequence). This CDR3 has 14 residues. V dropped 5 bases and J dropped 5; count of bases not matched to a gene: 7.